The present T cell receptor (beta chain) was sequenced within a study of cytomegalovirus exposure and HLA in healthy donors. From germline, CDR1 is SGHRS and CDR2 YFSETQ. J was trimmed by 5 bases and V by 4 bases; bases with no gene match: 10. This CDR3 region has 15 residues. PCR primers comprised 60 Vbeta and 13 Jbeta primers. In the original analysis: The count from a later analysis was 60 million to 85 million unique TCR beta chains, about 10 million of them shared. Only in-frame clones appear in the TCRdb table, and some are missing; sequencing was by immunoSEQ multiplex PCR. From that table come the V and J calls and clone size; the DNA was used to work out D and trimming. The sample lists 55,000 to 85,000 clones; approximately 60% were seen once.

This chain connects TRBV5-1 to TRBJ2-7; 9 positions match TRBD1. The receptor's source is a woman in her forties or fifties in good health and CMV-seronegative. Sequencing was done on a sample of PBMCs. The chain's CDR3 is CASSVDGTGYNEQYF. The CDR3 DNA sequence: TGCGCCAGCAGCGTGGACGGGACAGGGTATAACGAGCAGTACTTC.